The present entry profiles one T cell receptor (beta chain) with its context. The target antigen is unknown. This specimen comes from a study of cytomegalovirus exposure and HLA in healthy donors. With 60 Vbeta and 13 Jbeta primers, the PCR was carried out. Assay: immunoSEQ multiplex PCR; the TCRdb copy retains only in-frame clones and omits some. The sample yields 75,000 to 95,000 clones, roughly 78% seen once. Points from the study as a whole: The study put 150 to 200 TCR beta chains on its list as cytomegalovirus-associated.

The source material was PBMCs. This sequence originates from a male donor in good health and CMV-seropositive.

The CDR3 DNA sequence: TGTGCCAGCAGTTTAGACGAGAGGGCCCTACTTAACACTGAAGCTTTCTTT. It translates to CASSLDERALLNTEAFF. V gene TRBV28 combines with J gene TRBJ1-1; D gene uncertain. Germline V gene data show CDR1 as MDHEN and CDR2 as SYDVKM. CDR3 length equals 17 residues. Trimming removed 2 bases at V and 2 bases at J, with 18 bases between.